Listed here are 21 T cell receptor beta chains from one sample, sequenced in a study of blood T cells in healthy people across ages (dated by TCRdb to the mid-2010s). The method behind the library was 5' RACE. Instrument used: Illumina HiSeq 2500. A second roughly 7 to 11 cycle PCR used a sample-barcoded 5' primer and a J-beta primer mix. The public reads were quality trimmed at Q25 with fastp and then assembled into clones with MiXCR by TCRdb, keeping productive beta chains. One record per CDR3 amino acid sequence lists the most common genes and DNA. For this sample there are 1.5 million to 2 million distinct CDR3 sequences; around 36% appear just once. The ten largest make up around 11% of the sample. The sample was blood. All receptors derive from a woman aged 25 to 45 in good health.

The rearrangement uses TRBV14 and TRBJ1-4; TRBD1 might be the D (5 bases). Trimming took off 5 bases at V and 8 bases at J, with 15 bases between the two ends. The CDR3 covers 14 residues. Germline V gene sequence: CDR1 SGHDN, CDR2 FVKESK. The CDR3 coding sequence is TGTGCCAGCAGCGGGGCGGGGCGGGAAGAAAAACTGTTTTTT. Amino acids: CASSGAGREEKLFF.

V usage is TRBV19 and J usage is TRBJ2-3; no firm D call. V was trimmed by 0 bases and J by 5 bases, leaving 12 bases between them. CDR1 and CDR2 from the germline V gene are LNHDA and SQIVND (reference sequence). The CDR3 is made up of 15 amino acids. The CDR3 DNA is TGTGCCAGTAGTATAGAGAACCCTGGTGGAGATACGCAGTATTTT. It specifies CASSIENPGGDTQYF.

There are a few counts of this clonotype. The chain joins TRBV6-5 to TRBJ2-2; no clear D. Trimming removed 6 bases at V and 6 bases at J, with 8 bases between. This CDR3 has 12 amino acids. The V gene's germline CDR1 is MNHEY and CDR2 SVGAGI. The CDR3 bases are TGTGCCAGCAGCATCGGATCCGGGGAGCTGTTTTTT. Encoded protein: CASSIGSGELFF.

This clonotype has only a few counts. This chain's CDR3 is CASSQATGTFYGYTF. The CDR3 region has the DNA TGTGCCAGCAGCCAGGCGACAGGGACCTTCTATGGCTACACCTTC. The chain recombines TRBV7-9 with TRBJ1-2; 7 bases match TRBD1. Germline assignment: CDR1 SEHNR and CDR2 FQNEAQ (reference sequence). J lost 4 bases, V lost 5 bases, and 10 bases had no gene match. The CDR3 spans 15 residues.

The rearrangement uses TRBV6-2 or TRBV6-3 and TRBJ2-6, with D hard to call. Germline values: CDR1 MNHEY, CDR2 SVGEGT. The CDR3 extends over 15 amino acids. Trimming left V 7 bases short and J 4 bases short, with 14 bases between. CDR3 loop: CASTRKYSGANVLTF. CDR3 bases: TGTGCCAGCACCCGCAAGTACTCAGGGGCCAACGTCCTGACTTTC.

Comments on this clonotype: Mismatch with germline at one junction end may stem from a read error. V and J are TRBV4-1 and TRBJ2-1; 7 bases match TRBD2. This CDR3 contains 16 residues. The germline V gene has CDR1 MGHRA and CDR2 YSYEKL. CDR3: CASNQLDGGLGNEQFF. The DNA for the CDR3 is TGCGCCAGCAACCAACTGGACGGAGGACTAGGGAATGAGCAGTTCTTC.

V usage is TRBV16 and J usage is TRBJ1-1; TRBD1 is a possible D gene (5 bases). V lost 8 bases, J lost 3 bases, and 16 bases lay in between. The CDR3 has 14 amino acids. Germline assignment: CDR1 KGHSY and CDR2 FQNENV. CDR3 protein: CASGRRTGHTEAFF. For the CDR3, the DNA is TGTGCCAGCGGCCGCCGCACAGGACACACTGAAGCTTTCTTT.

The rearrangement joins TRBV15 to TRBJ1-2; a weak D match, TRBD1 (5 bases). The CDR3 is 15 residues long. Germline V lookup: CDR1 LNHNV, CDR2 YYDKDF (reference sequence). V lost 6 bases and J lost 4, with 18 bases in between. CDR3 in amino acids: CATRAQTEGSYGYTF. The CDR3 DNA sequence: TGTGCCACCAGAGCCCAGACAGAGGGCTCCTATGGCTACACCTTC.

This rearrangement joins TRBV20-1 to TRBJ2-4; D tentatively reads TRBD1 or TRBD2 (5 bases each). The CDR3 is 14 residues long. The ends were cut back, 4 bases at V and 13 bases at J, with 23 bases in the middle. Looked up from germline, CDR1 is DFQATT and CDR2 is SNEGSKA (reference sequence). CDR3 sequence (DNA): TGCAGTGCTACCACCGGGATAGGTCAGGGTCGGCAGTACTTC. Protein: CSATTGIGQGRQYF.

Note on this clonotype: The junction and the germline gene differ at one end; a read error may be behind it. The rearrangement links TRBV27 to TRBJ2-2; either TRBD1 or TRBD2 may supply D (5 bases each). The CDR3 consists of 17 residues. The germline CDR1 and CDR2 sequences are MNHEY and SMNVEV (reference sequence). The CDR3 DNA reads as TGTGCCAACAGTTTATTGCGGACATCGACGGGAACCGGGGAGCTGTTTTTT. This gives the protein CANSLLRTSTGTGELFF.

This clonotype was observed at least ten times. The chain recombines TRBV7-9 with TRBJ2-1; 7 positions match TRBD1. The V gene's germline CDR1 is SEHNR and CDR2 FQNEAQ (reference sequence). V lost 3 bases to trimming and J lost 0 bases; unmatched junction nucleotides: 8. This CDR3 is 17 amino acids long. CDR3 in DNA: TGTGCCAGCAGCTTCCCACGACAGGGTGACTCCTACAATGAGCAGTTCTTC. It codes for CASSFPRQGDSYNEQFF.

The chain recombines TRBV12-3 or TRBV12-4 with TRBJ2-1; D is possibly TRBD2 (6 bases). V gave up 2 bases and J gave up 10 bases, with 12 bases separating them. The CDR3 runs to 13 residues. In DNA form, the CDR3 reads TGTGCCAGCAGTTTATCGGGAGTGAGCGAGCAGTTCTTC. Its translation: CASSLSGVSEQFF.

This sequence joins TRBV6-5 and TRBJ2-2; 8 bases match TRBD1. Trimming at V came to 4 bases and at J to 4 bases, leaving 5 bases not matched to a gene. Germline V gene sequence: CDR1 MNHEY, CDR2 SVGAGI. The CDR3 has 15 residues. DNA of the CDR3: TGTGCCAGCAGTTGGACAGGGTCGACCACCGGGGAGCTGTTTTTT. Protein sequence: CASSWTGSTTGELFF.

This clonotype was observed at least ten times. This chain joins TRBV29-1 and TRBJ2-1; 13 bases map to TRBD2. The V gene's germline CDR1 is SQVTM and CDR2 ANQGSEA. V shed 6 bases, J shed 9 bases, and the junction held 8 bases outside the gene matches. This CDR3 has 14 residues. CDR3 nucleotide sequence: TGCAGCGTGCCCGGACTAGCGGGAGCAAGTGAGCAGTTCTTC. Its translation is CSVPGLAGASEQFF.

This clonotype was observed a few times. The rearrangement uses TRBV5-1 and TRBJ2-7, with D tentatively TRBD2 (6 bases). V lost 2 bases, J lost 7 bases, and 22 bases lay in between. The CDR3 length is 16 residues. Germline V CDR1 and CDR2: SGHRS, YFSETQ. CDR3 in amino acids: CASSFRPEGRIREQYF. The CDR3 nucleotides read TGCGCCAGCAGCTTCCGCCCTGAAGGGAGGATCCGGGAGCAGTACTTC. Combining the CDR3 with reference TRBV5-1 and TRBJ2-7 gives the whole variable domain KAGVTQTPRYLIKTRGQQVTLSCSPISGHRSVSWYQQTPGQGLQFLFEYFSETQRNKGNFPGRFSGRQFSNSRSEMNVSTLELGDSALYLCASSFRPEGRIREQYFGPGTRLTVT.

V is TRBV7-2 and J is TRBJ2-7; TRBD2 might be the D (7 bases). The J call may be incorrect, as the DNA end agrees better with TRBJ2-5. Germline CDR1 is SGHTA and CDR2 is FQGNSA. The CDR3 length is 14 residues. The CDR3 DNA reads as TGTGCCAGCAGGAAGGACGGGGGGCCAGAGACCCAGTACTTC. Translation gives CASRKDGGPETQYF.

This clonotype has more than one count but fewer than ten. The genes are TRBV2 and TRBJ1-1; D remains unclear. The germline V and J ends were trimmed by 4 bases and 8 bases, with 20 bases remaining between them. CDR3 length equals 15 residues. In germline, CDR1 is SNHLY, CDR2 FYNNEI. Here the CDR3 DNA reads TGTGCCAGCAGTGTTGATGGGAAGCTATGGATAGAAGCTTTCTTT. As protein: CASSVDGKLWIEAFF.

With regard to this clonotype: Relative to the germline gene, one junction end is altered; a read error may explain this. The genes are TRBV9 and TRBJ2-1; 7 bases are a match to TRBD1. TRBJ2-7 matches the DNA end more closely, so the J call is doubtful. The V gene's germline CDR1 is SGDLS and CDR2 YYNGEE. The CDR3 has 15 amino acids. CDR3 DNA: TGTACCAGCAGCTACCGGGACAGCTCCTGCAATGAGCAGTACTTC. The encoded protein is CTSSYRDSSCNEQYF.

A word on this clonotype: Since a much larger clone is just one base distant, this may be a read error. The chain recombines TRBV29-1 with TRBJ2-5; a weak D match, TRBD1 (5 bases). The last part of the DNA fits TRBJ2-7 better; the J call may be wrong. The CDR3 length is 11 residues. CDR1 is SQVTM and CDR2 is ANQGSEA in the germline V gene. The DNA of the CDR3 is TGCAGCGTTAAGGACAACTACGAGCAGTACTTC. As protein: CSVKDNYEQYF.

A single count supports this clonotype. This chain links TRBV28 with TRBJ1-5; tentative D call: TRBD1 (6 bases). V was trimmed by 5 bases and J by 5 bases, leaving 16 bases between them. The CDR3 consists of 15 residues. CDR1 is MDHEN, CDR2 SYDVKM, per germline. The CDR3 region has the DNA TGTGCCAGCAGTCCCTTATGGGGGCGCCATCAGCCCCAGCATTTT. Protein sequence: CASSPLWGRHQPQHF.

This clonotype was counted at least ten times. This chain joins TRBV11-1 and TRBJ2-1; a possible D gene is TRBD2 (6 bases). The CDR3 contains 14 residues. V gave up 9 bases and J gave up 3 bases, with 15 bases separating them. Germline lookup yields CDR1 SGHAT and CDR2 FQDESV (reference sequence). CDR3 nucleotide sequence: TGTGCCAGTCGAGTACTAGCAGACTACAATGAGCAGTTCTTC. Translating gives CASRVLADYNEQFF.